The table lists the clone carrying this T cell receptor (beta chain) with a few counts. For the second PCR, which ran for about 6 to 12 cycles, a sample-barcoded 5' primer and a J-beta primer mix were used. TCRdb passed the 5' RACE reads through MiXCR, listing each CDR3 protein once. The sample records around 1,000,000 distinct CDR3 sequences, approximately 26% being singletons. The data were obtained in a study of blood T cells in healthy people across ages. These records were also assigned to another study, of T cells of mothers and their children.

The clonotype was recovered from a girl aged 2 to 10 in good health. Sequenced material: blood.

This chain's CDR3 is CSASRAGGPDNEQFF. The CDR3, as DNA: TGCAGTGCTAGTAGGGCGGGGGGCCCTGACAATGAGCAGTTCTTC. The J gene is TRBJ2-7, the V gene TRBV20-1; 8 bases agree with TRBD2. The assigned J gene may be wrong: the sequence end matches TRBJ2-1 better. Looked up from germline, CDR1 is DFQATT and CDR2 is SNEGSKA (reference sequence). This CDR3 is 15 amino acids long.